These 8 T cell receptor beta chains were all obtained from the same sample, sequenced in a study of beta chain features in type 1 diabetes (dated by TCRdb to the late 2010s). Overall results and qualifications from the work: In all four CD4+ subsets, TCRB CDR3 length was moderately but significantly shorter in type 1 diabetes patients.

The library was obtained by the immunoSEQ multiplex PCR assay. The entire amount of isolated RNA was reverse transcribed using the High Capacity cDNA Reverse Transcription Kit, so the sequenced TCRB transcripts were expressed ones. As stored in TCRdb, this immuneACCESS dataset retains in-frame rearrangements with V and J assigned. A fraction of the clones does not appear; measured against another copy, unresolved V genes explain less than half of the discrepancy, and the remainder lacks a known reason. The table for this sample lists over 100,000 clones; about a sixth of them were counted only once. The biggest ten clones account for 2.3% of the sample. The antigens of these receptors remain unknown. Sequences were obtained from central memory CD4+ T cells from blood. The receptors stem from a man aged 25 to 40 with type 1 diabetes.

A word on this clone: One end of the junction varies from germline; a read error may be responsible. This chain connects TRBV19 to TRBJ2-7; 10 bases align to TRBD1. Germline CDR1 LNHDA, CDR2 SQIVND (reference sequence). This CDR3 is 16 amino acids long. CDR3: CASSLYSGTGVSVQDF. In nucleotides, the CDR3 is TGTGCCAGTAGTTTGTATTCCGGGACAGGGGTGAGTGTCCAGGACTTC.

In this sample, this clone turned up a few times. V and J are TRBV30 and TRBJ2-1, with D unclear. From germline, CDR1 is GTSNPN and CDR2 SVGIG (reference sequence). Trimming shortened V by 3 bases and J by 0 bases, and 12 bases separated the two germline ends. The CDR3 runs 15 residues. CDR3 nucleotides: TGTGCCTGGAGGGGAAGGGTGAGCTCCTACAATGAGCAGTTCTTC. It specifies CAWRGRVSSYNEQFF.

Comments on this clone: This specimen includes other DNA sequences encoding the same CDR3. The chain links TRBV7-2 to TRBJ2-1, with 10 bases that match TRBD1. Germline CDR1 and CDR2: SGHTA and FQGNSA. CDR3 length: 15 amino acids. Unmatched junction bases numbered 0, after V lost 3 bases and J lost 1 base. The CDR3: CASSLGQGSYNEQFF. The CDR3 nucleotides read TGTGCCAGCAGCTTGGGACAGGGGTCCTACAATGAGCAGTTCTTC.

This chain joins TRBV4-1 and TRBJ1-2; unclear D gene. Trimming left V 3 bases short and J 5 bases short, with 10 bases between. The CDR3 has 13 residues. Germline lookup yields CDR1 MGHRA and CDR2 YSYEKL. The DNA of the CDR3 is TGCGCCAGCAGCCAGAACGACGGGTATGGCTACACCTTC. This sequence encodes CASSQNDGYGYTF.

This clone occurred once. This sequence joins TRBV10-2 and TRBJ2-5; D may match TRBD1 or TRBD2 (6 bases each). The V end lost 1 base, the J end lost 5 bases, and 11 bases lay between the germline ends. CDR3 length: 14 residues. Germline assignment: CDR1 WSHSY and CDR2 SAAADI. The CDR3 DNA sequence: TGCGCCAGCAGTGAGTTCAGGGGAGGTGAGACCCAGTACTTC. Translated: CASSEFRGGETQYF.

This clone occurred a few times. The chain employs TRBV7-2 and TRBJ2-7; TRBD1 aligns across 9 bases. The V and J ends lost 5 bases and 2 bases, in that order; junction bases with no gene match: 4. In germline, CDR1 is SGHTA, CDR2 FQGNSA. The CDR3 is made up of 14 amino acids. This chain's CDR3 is CASSGGTGTYEQYF. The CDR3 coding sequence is TGTGCCAGCAGCGGTGGGACAGGGACCTACGAGCAGTACTTC.

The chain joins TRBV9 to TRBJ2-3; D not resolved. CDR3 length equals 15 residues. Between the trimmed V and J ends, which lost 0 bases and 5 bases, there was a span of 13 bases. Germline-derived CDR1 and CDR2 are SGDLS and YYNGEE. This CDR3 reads CASSVDSLHGDTQYF. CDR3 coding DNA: TGTGCCAGCAGCGTAGATTCACTCCACGGAGATACGCAGTATTTT.

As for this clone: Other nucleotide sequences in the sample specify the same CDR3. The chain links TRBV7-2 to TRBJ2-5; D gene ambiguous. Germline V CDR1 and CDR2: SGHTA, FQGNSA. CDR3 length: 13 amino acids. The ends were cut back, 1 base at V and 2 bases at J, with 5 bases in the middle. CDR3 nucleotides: TGTGCCAGCAGCTTAGAAGGGCAAGAGACCCAGTACTTC. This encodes CASSLEGQETQYF.